The 9 T cell receptor beta chains given below trace back to one sample, sequenced in a study of T cell repertoires in cytomegalovirus infection. One entry per CDR3 protein, called by TCRdb with MiXCR from the reads. Of roughly 920,000 distinct CDR3 sequences detected, approximately 31% appear once; the ten largest clones hold around an eighth. No antigen has been assigned to these receptors. The sequencing used cultured CD8+ T cells from PBMCs, collected from culture after CMV antigen stimulation. These receptors all stem from a human donor in good health (CMV status not recorded). Some clones in this sample may be carry-over from other donors' samples.

In its sample, this clonotype was seen many times. The junction and the germline gene differ at one end; a read error may be behind it. The chain is built from TRBV7-7 and TRBJ2-3; D may correspond to TRBD1 or TRBD2 (6 bases each). Germline-derived CDR1 and CDR2 are SSHAT and FNYEAQ (reference sequence). CDR3 length: 14 amino acids. The CDR3 spells CASSQGPLAPTQYF. The CDR3 DNA follows: TGTGCTAGCAGCCAGGGGCCCCTAGCGCCTACGCAGTATTTT.

This clonotype was found a few times. The genes are TRBV6-2 or TRBV6-3 and TRBJ2-3, with 10 positions matching TRBD2. The CDR3 runs 16 residues. With 5 bases clipped from V and 6 bases from J, the junction kept 11 bases outside the gene matches. Germline V lookup: CDR1 MNHEY, CDR2 SVGEGT. The CDR3 here is CASSPYSGGALDTQYF. As DNA, the CDR3 is TGTGCCAGCAGTCCATACAGCGGGGGGGCCTTGGATACGCAGTATTTT.

This clonotype has a handful of counts. A read error may be the cause here, since a much bigger clone is one base away. The gene calls are TRBV6-5 and TRBJ2-1; D gene ambiguous. In germline, CDR1 is MNHEY, CDR2 SVGAGI. The CDR3 loop spans 12 amino acids. V was trimmed by 1 base and J by 6 bases, leaving 4 bases between them. This chain's CDR3 is CASSYWGNEQFF. CDR3 DNA sequence: TGTGCCAGCAGTTACTGGGGCAATGAGCAGTTCTTC.

V gene TRBV24-1 combines with J gene TRBJ1-5; D may be TRBD1 (5 bases). Between the trimmed V and J ends, which lost 6 bases and 6 bases, there was a span of 11 bases. The CDR3 runs 13 residues. Per germline, CDR1 KGHDR and CDR2 SFDVKD. CDR3 sequence reads: CATSSGQGQPQHF. The DNA of the CDR3 is TGTGCCACCAGTTCAGGGCAAGGTCAGCCCCAGCATTTT.

The chain is built from TRBV15 and TRBJ2-3, with D tentatively TRBD1 (6 bases). The germline CDR1 and CDR2 sequences are LNHNV and YYDKDF (reference sequence). Trimming took off 5 bases at V and 1 base at J, with 16 bases between the two ends. CDR3 size: 16 residues. The CDR3 DNA sequence: TGTGCCACCAGCGGTACAGGGAGAGGTGGCACAGATACGCAGTATTTT. Its protein product is CATSGTGRGGTDTQYF.

V is TRBV28 and J is TRBJ1-2; weak D call: TRBD1 (6 bases). The length of the CDR3 is 15 residues. Germline values: CDR1 MDHEN, CDR2 SYDVKM. V was cut by 5 bases and J by 8 bases, with 21 bases left in between. The CDR3 bases are TGTGCCAGCAGTGGGCCCAGCCGGGGGGCTGGCGGCTACACCTTC. It yields the protein CASSGPSRGAGGYTF.

In its sample, this clonotype was seen a few times. The chain employs TRBV6-2 or TRBV6-3 and TRBJ2-1; TRBD2 aligns across 10 bases. Germline V lookup: CDR1 MNHEY, CDR2 SVGEGT. V trimming: 4 bases; J trimming: 6 bases; junction bases outside the gene matches: 9. The CDR3 sequence is 16 residues long. The CDR3 bases are TGTGCCAGCAGTTGGACTAGCGGAGAGGAACCCAATGAGCAGTTCTTC. The encoded protein is CASSWTSGEEPNEQFF.

This clonotype turned up a few times. The chain recombines TRBV6-2 or TRBV6-3 with TRBJ2-1, with 7 bases that match TRBD1. After removal of 6 bases from V and 5 bases from J, the junction contained 10 bases not matched to a gene. Germline CDR1 MNHEY, CDR2 SVGEGT. This CDR3 spans 15 amino acids. CDR3 in amino acids: CASSSRQGRDNEQFF. The CDR3 coding sequence is TGTGCCAGCAGCTCCCGACAGGGTAGGGACAATGAGCAGTTCTTC.

This clonotype occurred many times. The genes are TRBV4-1 and TRBJ2-3; TRBD1 matches at 11 bases. There are 16 residues in the CDR3. Losses at the gene ends were 3 bases for V and 3 bases for J; bases not matched to a gene: 5. CDR1 and CDR2 (germline): MGHRA, YSYEKL. The CDR3 DNA reads TGCGCCAGCAGCCACCCGGACAGGGGGCGGACAGATACGCAGTATTTT. Protein product: CASSHPDRGRTDTQYF.